This is a list of T cell receptor beta chains from one sample in a study of vaccination effects on CD4 cells after COVID-19. This table comes from immunoSEQ multiplex PCR, and its TCRdb copy is limited to in-frame clones, with some not included. Of fewer than 35,000 clones listed, about 67% were seen once; the top ten hold under 15%. Which antigens these TCRs recognize remains unknown. The source material was CD4+ T cells from PBMCs cultured without peptide, sampled after COVID-19 vaccination. The receptors were gathered from a human donor who received a COVID-19 vaccine. CDR3s include the opening cysteine and the closing phenylalanine or tryptophan. The D gene is left open where the match is weak. Expanded clones get a size class; other rows say once, few or many, or leave the size out.

v_gene	d_gene	j_gene	abundance	CDR3nt	CDR3aa
TRBV5-4	NA	TRBJ2-3	NA	TGTGCCAGCAGTCGGACGGACCCCACAGATACGCAGTATTTT	CASSRTDPTDTQYF
TRBV2	TRBD1	TRBJ2-2	few	TGTGCCAGCAGGCTAGACAGGGGAGGCACCGGGGAGCTGTTTTTT	CASRLDRGGTGELFF
TRBV7-8	NA	TRBJ2-3	NA	TGTGCCAGCACCAAACATAGCACAGATACGCAGTATTTT	CASTKHSTDTQYF
TRBV24-1	NA	TRBJ2-1	NA	TGTGCCACCAGTGATTTTAGAGGACTAAGCAATGAGCAGTTCTTC	CATSDFRGLSNEQFF
TRBV28	NA	TRBJ2-2	NA	TGTGCCAGCAGGCCCCCACGGGGGTCCGGGGAGCTGTTTTTT	CASRPPRGSGELFF
TRBV28	NA	TRBJ1-2	NA	TGTGCCAGCAGTTTAGGCAGAGTCTATGGCTACACCTTC	CASSLGRVYGYTF
TRBV5-1	NA	TRBJ1-1	NA	TGCGCCAGCAGCTTGGGGGGGGGTAGTGGCACTGAAGCTTTCTTT	CASSLGGGSGTEAFF
TRBV2	NA	TRBJ2-2	NA	TGTGCCAGCACCAGGGGGGCTAGAACTACCGGGGAGCTGTTTTTT	CASTRGARTTGELFF
TRBV7-6	NA	TRBJ2-2	once	TGTGCCAGCAGCTTAGAGGGTAGGGGAACCGGGGAGCTGTTTTTT	CASSLEGRGTGELFF
TRBV30	NA	TRBJ1-1	NA	TGTGCCTGGAGTCCCCTTTGGGGGGCAGAGAACACTGAAGCTTTCTTT	CAWSPLWGAENTEAFF
TRBV12-3/TRBV12-4	NA	TRBJ1-2	NA	TGTGCCAGCAGTTCCTCAGAAGGCTATGGCTACACCTTC	CASSSSEGYGYTF
TRBV4-2	NA	TRBJ2-1	few	TGTGCCAGCAGCCAAGAATTGTTCAATGAGCAGTTCTTC	CASSQELFNEQFF
TRBV6-6	NA	TRBJ1-2	NA	TGTGCCAGCAGTTACGACGCTCAGTCTTACTATGGCTACACCTTC	CASSYDAQSYYGYTF
TRBV27	NA	TRBJ1-2	NA	TGTGCCAGCAGATCAGGGGTTGCGAACTATGGCTACACCTTC	CASRSGVANYGYTF
TRBV9	TRBD2	TRBJ2-1	NA	TGTGCCAGCAGCCCATCTAGCGGGGGCCCCTACAATGAGCAGTTCTTC	CASSPSSGGPYNEQFF
TRBV10-3	NA	TRBJ2-3	NA	TGTGCCATCTGGAGCTCAACTGTGGCAGATACGCAGTATTTT	CAIWSSTVADTQYF
TRBV6-1	TRBD1	TRBJ1-4	NA	TGTGCCAGCAGTGAGGACAGGGACCGTGAAAAACTGTTTTTT	CASSEDRDREKLFF
TRBV24-1	NA	TRBJ2-3	NA	TGTGCCACCAGTGATTTGTCGGCCAGCGGCACAGATACGCAGTATTTT	CATSDLSASGTDTQYF
TRBV6-6	NA	TRBJ1-1	NA	TGTGCCAGCAGTTCGGGGACAATGAACACTGAAGCTTTCTTT	CASSSGTMNTEAFF
TRBV4-2	NA	TRBJ1-5	NA	TGTGCCAGCAGCCCCGAGGGGGGGGCAGAGCAGCCCCAGCATTTT	CASSPEGGAEQPQHF
TRBV15	NA	TRBJ2-5	NA	TGTGCCACCAGCAGAGATGAAAGGTCCGGCCAAGAGACCCAGTACTTC	CATSRDERSGQETQYF
TRBV20-1	TRBD1	TRBJ1-1	NA	TGCAGTGTGAGGGGGCTCCCTGAAGCTTTCTTT	CSVRGLPEAFF
TRBV11-2	NA	TRBJ1-4	NA	TGTGCCAGCACCCCCGGAGGGATGTACGAAAAACTGTTTTTT	CASTPGGMYEKLFF
TRBV7-9	NA	TRBJ2-2	NA	TGTGCCAGCAGCCGCCGAACGGGGACATTGACCGGGGAGCTGTTTTTT	CASSRRTGTLTGELFF
TRBV2	NA	TRBJ2-6	NA	TGTGCCAGCAGTGAGGGCGGAGGGGCTGGGGCCAACGTCCTGACTTTC	CASSEGGGAGANVLTF
TRBV6-4	TRBD1	TRBJ2-7	NA	TGTGCCAGCAGAGGCGACAGGGGCTACGAGCAGTACTTC	CASRGDRGYEQYF